This section outlines one T cell receptor beta chain sequence together with its context. Its antigen is not identified. Germline V gene sequence: CDR1 SGDLS, CDR2 YYNGEE. CDR3 length: 15 amino acids. Trimming took 3 bases from V and 4 from J; bases not matched to a gene: 7. The sample belongs to a study of cytomegalovirus exposure and HLA in healthy donors. Study-wide points: Altogether, more than 150 TCR beta chains were recorded as cytomegalovirus-associated. Trimming of TCR beta V- and J-genes showed a link, identified in a later analysis, to a missense DCLRE1C variant.

The study ran its PCR with 60 Vbeta and 13 Jbeta primers. Here immunoSEQ multiplex PCR was the method, and the copy in TCRdb shows in-frame clones only, minus some. The sample lists some 150,000 clones, 80% to 85% occurring once. The chain couples TRBV9 to TRBJ2-5; 9 nucleotides line up with TRBD2. The sequencing sample was made of PBMCs. This clonotype was obtained from a woman between 45 and 65 years old in good health and CMV-seropositive. CDR3 amino acids: CASSGTGTSTETQYF. The CDR3 DNA reads TGTGCCAGCAGCGGAACCGGGACTAGCACAGAGACCCAGTACTTC. Full variable domain (missing parts from reference TRBV9 and TRBJ2-5): DSGVTQTPKHLITATGQRVTLRCSPRSGDLSVYWYQQSLDQGLQFLIQYYNGEERAKGNILERFSAQQFPDLHSELNLSSLELGDSALYFCASSGTGTSTETQYFGPGTRLLVL.